These 8 T cell receptor beta chains originate from one sample sequenced in a study of T cell changes during pregnancy in multiple sclerosis. The protocol was immunoSEQ multiplex PCR, while the TCRdb copy is restricted to in-frame clones and leaves out a portion. The repertoire holds about 38,000 clones, with more than 85% as singletons. Material: CD8+ T cells from peripheral blood mononuclear cells, obtained after pregnancy. The receptors here all came from a female donor with multiple sclerosis, enrolled in a pregnancy study.

J is TRBJ2-7 and V is TRBV28; 7 bases are shared with TRBD1. CDR1 is MDHEN and CDR2 is SYDVKM in the germline V gene. This CDR3 is built from 15 residues. V lost 1 base, J lost 3 bases, and 6 bases stayed unmatched. The CDR3 spells CASSLFRQGVYEQYF. The CDR3 DNA sequence: TGTGCCAGCAGTTTATTCCGACAGGGAGTCTACGAGCAGTACTTC. The full variable domain, rest sourced from reference TRBV28 and TRBJ2-7, is DVKVTQSSRYLVKRTGEKVFLECVQDMDHENMFWYRQDPGLGLRLIYFSYDVKMKEKGDIPEGYSVSREKKERFSLILESASTNQTSMYLCASSLFRQGVYEQYFGPGTRLTVT.

The genes are TRBV11-2 and TRBJ1-2; perhaps TRBD1 as D (5 bases). The ends were cut back, 5 bases at V and 7 bases at J, with 17 bases in the middle. CDR1 and CDR2 from the germline V gene are SGHAT and FQNNGV. The CDR3 length is 14 residues. CDR3 amino acids: CASSPSGGVGGYTF. The CDR3 coding sequence is TGTGCCAGCAGCCCCTCGGGGGGGGTCGGTGGCTACACCTTC.

This chain uses TRBV27 with TRBJ2-7, with D maybe TRBD1 (6 bases). V was clipped by 3 bases and J by 3 bases, with 9 bases between them. CDR3 length: 13 residues. Germline V CDR1 and CDR2: MNHEY, SMNVEV (reference sequence). The CDR3 DNA is TGTGCCAGCAGTTTGAGGGGGAACTACGAGCAGTACTTC. Translation: CASSLRGNYEQYF.

The chain is built from TRBV28 and TRBJ2-4; 7 positions agree with TRBD2. Germline loops: CDR1 MDHEN, CDR2 SYDVKM. J gave up 0 bases and V 5 bases, and 4 bases lay outside the gene matches. The CDR3 totals 15 residues. CDR3 in amino acids: CASSRGELAKNIQYF. The CDR3 DNA is TGTGCCAGCAGTCGGGGGGAGTTAGCCAAAAACATTCAGTACTTC.

The chain links TRBV6-5 to TRBJ1-2, with D perhaps matching TRBD1 (5 bases). Trimming took 4 bases from V and 3 from J, leaving 15 bases between them. This CDR3 spans 15 amino acids. Germline V gene data show CDR1 as MNHEY and CDR2 as SVGAGI. This CDR3 is CASSFEPGWDYGYTF. The CDR3 coding sequence is TGTGCCAGCAGTTTCGAACCAGGGTGGGACTATGGCTACACCTTC.

The chain combines TRBV2 with TRBJ2-5; 11 nucleotides match TRBD2. CDR3 length equals 15 residues. CDR1 is SNHLY, CDR2 FYNNEI, per germline. The trim removed 5 bases at V and 3 bases at J, leaving 5 bases unmatched. This CDR3 is CASSLIAGGKETQYF. In DNA form, the CDR3 reads TGTGCCAGCAGTCTAATAGCGGGGGGGAAAGAGACCCAGTACTTC.

V and J are TRBV10-3 and TRBJ2-1, with D uncertain. CDR1 ENHRY and CDR2 SYGVKD come from the germline V gene. Trimming took off 0 bases at V and 4 bases at J, with 13 bases between the two ends. The CDR3 spans 16 residues. In DNA form, the CDR3 reads TGTGCCATCAGTGAGTCGAGTCGCGCTCGTTACAATGAGCAGTTCTTC. Translating it yields CAISESSRARYNEQFF.

This clone was recorded once. The rearrangement links TRBV4-1 to TRBJ2-3; the match to TRBD2 covers 11 bases. Germline CDR1 MGHRA, CDR2 YSYEKL. The CDR3 is 17 residues long. The J segment lost 3 bases and the V segment lost 0 bases, leaving 5 bases of the junction unmatched. The CDR3 reads CASSQELAGGPTDTQYF. CDR3 in DNA: TGCGCCAGCAGCCAAGAATTAGCGGGGGGGCCTACAGATACGCAGTATTTT.